This TCR beta chain was found in a study of Graves' ophthalmopathy and Graves' hyperthyroidism. V was shortened by 5 bases and J by 6 bases, with 16 bases between the two germline ends. The CDR3 extends over 13 amino acids. CDR1 DFQATT and CDR2 SNEGSKA come from the germline V gene (reference sequence). Amplified TCR beta CDR3 regions were obtained using RNA transcripts as template. An initial RT-PCR round employing HTBI primers preceded a second-round multiplex PCR. A single record per CDR3 protein comes from TCRdb applying MiXCR to the multiplex PCR reads. The sample contains fewer than 250,000 distinct CDR3 sequences, under 30% of which appear only once. Study outcomes and limitations: The model predicted progression of ophthalmopathy with a sensitivity of roughly 70%, and its specificity was less than 85%. Cross-validated, the 13-signature model showed 87.88%/81.08% sensitivity/specificity, and 80%/75% in the test set. Appearing in blood as well were most expanded thyroid clonotypes above 0.001 frequency.

With regard to this clonotype: Antigen unknown.

The chain has TRBV20-1 and TRBJ2-5; D is possibly TRBD2 (6 bases). The sequencing input was peripheral blood. This clonotype was sampled from a middle-aged man with Graves' ophthalmopathy. The CDR3 DNA reads TGCAGTGCTGGAATTGGGGGAGGAAAGACCCAGTACTTC. Protein product: CSAGIGGGKTQYF.